This T cell receptor beta chain was sequenced during a study of beta chain features in type 1 diabetes. Broader study findings: Patients' naive, central memory and regulatory TCRB repertoires appeared more alike than those of healthy donors. Moderately but significantly shorter TCRB CDR3s were found in Type 1 diabetes patients in all four CD4+ subsets. VDJ junctions sequenced from type 1 diabetes patients showed fewer insertions and more deletions.

Between the trimmed V and J ends, which lost 8 bases and 2 bases, there was a span of 15 bases. This CDR3 is 13 amino acids long. Germline loops: CDR1 GTSNPN, CDR2 SVGIG (reference sequence). On this clone itself: Its target is not known.

Every sorted population was more than 95% pure. Isolated RNA was reverse transcribed in full, so expressed TCRB transcripts were sequenced. Libraries were prepared by immunoSEQ multiplex PCR; TCRdb keeps only in-frame clonotypes and omits some of them. Altogether 150,000 to 200,000 clones are present, roughly 65% being singletons, with the ten largest covering around 0.096%. This TCR was sampled from a man between 25 and 39 years old with type 1 diabetes. The V gene is TRBV30, the J gene TRBJ2-5, with D maybe TRBD1 (5 bases). The source material was naive CD4+ T cells from blood. CDR3 residues: CALDLQVQETQYF. The CDR3 DNA sequence: TGTGCCCTGGACCTACAGGTTCAAGAGACCCAGTACTTC.